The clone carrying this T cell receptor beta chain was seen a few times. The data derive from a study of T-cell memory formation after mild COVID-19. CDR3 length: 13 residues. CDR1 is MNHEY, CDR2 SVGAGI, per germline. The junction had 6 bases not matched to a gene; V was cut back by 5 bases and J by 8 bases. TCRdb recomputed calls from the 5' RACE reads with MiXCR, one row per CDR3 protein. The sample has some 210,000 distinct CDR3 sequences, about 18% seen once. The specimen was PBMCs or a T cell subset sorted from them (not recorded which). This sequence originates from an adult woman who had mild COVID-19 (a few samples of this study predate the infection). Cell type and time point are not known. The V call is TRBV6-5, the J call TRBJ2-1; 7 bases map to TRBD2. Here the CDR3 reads CASSKGLVYEQFF. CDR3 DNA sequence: TGTGCCAGCAGTAAAGGACTAGTCTATGAGCAGTTCTTC.